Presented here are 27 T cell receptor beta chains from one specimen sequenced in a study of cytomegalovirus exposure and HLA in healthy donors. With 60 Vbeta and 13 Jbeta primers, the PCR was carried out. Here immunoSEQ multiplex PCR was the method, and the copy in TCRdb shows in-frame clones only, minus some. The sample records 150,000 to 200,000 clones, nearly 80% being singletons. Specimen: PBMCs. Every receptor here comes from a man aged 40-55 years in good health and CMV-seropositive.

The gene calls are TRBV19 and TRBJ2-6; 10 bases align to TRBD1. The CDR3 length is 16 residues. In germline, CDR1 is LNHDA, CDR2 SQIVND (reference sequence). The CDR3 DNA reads TGTGCTACAAACCGGGACAGGGGTACTGGGGCCAACGTCCTGACTTTC. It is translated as CATNRDRGTGANVLTF.

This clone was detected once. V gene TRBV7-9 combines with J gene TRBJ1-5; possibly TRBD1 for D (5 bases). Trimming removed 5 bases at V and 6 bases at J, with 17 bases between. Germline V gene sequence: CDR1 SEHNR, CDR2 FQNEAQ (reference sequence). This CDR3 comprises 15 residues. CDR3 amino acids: CASSASGGGGQPQHF. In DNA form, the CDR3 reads TGTGCCAGCAGCGCCTCGGGGGGTGGCGGTCAGCCCCAGCATTTT.

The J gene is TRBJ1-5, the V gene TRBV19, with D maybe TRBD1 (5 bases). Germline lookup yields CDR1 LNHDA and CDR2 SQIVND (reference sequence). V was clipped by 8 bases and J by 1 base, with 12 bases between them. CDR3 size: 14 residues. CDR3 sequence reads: CASDGGLSNQPQHF. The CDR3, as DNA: TGTGCCAGTGATGGGGGACTAAGCAATCAGCCCCAGCATTTT.

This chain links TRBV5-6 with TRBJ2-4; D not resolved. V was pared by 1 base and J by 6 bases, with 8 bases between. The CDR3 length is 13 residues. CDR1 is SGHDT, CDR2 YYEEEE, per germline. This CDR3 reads CASSLSSGNIQYF. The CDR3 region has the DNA TGTGCCAGCAGCTTGTCATCCGGAAACATTCAGTACTTC.

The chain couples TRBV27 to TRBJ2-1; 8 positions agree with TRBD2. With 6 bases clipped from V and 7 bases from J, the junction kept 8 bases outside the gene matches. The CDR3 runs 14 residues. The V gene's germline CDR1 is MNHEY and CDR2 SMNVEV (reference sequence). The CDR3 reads CASSYRLATNEQFF. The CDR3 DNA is TGTGCCAGCAGCTACCGACTAGCGACGAATGAGCAGTTCTTC.

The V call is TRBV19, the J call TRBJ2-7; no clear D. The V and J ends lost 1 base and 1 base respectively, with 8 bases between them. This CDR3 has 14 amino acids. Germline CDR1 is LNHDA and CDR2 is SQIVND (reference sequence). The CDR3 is CASSIGQISYEQYF. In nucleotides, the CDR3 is TGTGCCAGTAGTATAGGTCAGATTTCCTACGAGCAGTACTTC. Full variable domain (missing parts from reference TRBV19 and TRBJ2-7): DGGITQSPKYLFRKEGQNVTLSCEQNLNHDAMYWYRQDPGQGLRLIYYSQIVNDFQKGDIAEGYSVSREKKESFPLTVTSAQKNPTAFYLCASSIGQISYEQYFGPGTRLTVT.

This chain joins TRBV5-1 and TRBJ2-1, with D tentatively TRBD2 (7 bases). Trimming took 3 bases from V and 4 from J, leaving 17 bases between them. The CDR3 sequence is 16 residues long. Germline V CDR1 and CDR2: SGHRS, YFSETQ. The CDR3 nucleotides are TGCGCCAGCAGCTCTCGGGGGGCGGGAGTTTACAATGAGCAGTTCTTC. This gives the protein CASSSRGAGVYNEQFF. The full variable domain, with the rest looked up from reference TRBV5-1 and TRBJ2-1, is KAGVTQTPRYLIKTRGQQVTLSCSPISGHRSVSWYQQTPGQGLQFLFEYFSETQRNKGNFPGRFSGRQFSNSRSEMNVSTLELGDSALYLCASSSRGAGVYNEQFFGPGTRLTVL.

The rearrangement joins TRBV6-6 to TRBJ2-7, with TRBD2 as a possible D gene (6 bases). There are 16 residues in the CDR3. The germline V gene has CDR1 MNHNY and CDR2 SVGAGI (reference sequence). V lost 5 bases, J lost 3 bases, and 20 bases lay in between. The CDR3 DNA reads TGTGCCAGCAGTCACCCTTCTAGCGAATCACACTACGAGCAGTACTTC. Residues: CASSHPSSESHYEQYF.

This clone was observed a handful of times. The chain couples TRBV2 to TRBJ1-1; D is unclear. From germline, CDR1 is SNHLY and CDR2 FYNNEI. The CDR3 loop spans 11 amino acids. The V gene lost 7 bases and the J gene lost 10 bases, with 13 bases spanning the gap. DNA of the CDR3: TGTGCCAGCAATCTGCAGGATAGAGCTTTCTTT. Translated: CASNLQDRAFF. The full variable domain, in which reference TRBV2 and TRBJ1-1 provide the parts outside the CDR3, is EPEVTQTPSHQVTQMGQEVILRCVPISNHLYFYWYRQILGQKVEFLVSFYNNEISEKSEIFDDQFSVERPDGSNFTLKIRSTKLEDSAMYFCASNLQDRAFFGQGTRLTVV.

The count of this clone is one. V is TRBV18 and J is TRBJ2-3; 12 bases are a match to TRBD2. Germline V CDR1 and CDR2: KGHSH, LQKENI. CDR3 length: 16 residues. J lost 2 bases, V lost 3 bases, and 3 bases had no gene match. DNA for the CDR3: TGTGCCAGCTCACCCCCTAGCGGGAGGGTCACAGATACGCAGTATTTT. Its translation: CASSPPSGRVTDTQYF.

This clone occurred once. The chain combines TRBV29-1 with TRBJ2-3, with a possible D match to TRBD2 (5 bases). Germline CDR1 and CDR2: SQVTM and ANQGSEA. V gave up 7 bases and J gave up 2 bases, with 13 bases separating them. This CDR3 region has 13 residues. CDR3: CSGTERNTDTQYF. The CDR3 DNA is TGCAGCGGTACGGAGCGGAACACAGATACGCAGTATTTT.

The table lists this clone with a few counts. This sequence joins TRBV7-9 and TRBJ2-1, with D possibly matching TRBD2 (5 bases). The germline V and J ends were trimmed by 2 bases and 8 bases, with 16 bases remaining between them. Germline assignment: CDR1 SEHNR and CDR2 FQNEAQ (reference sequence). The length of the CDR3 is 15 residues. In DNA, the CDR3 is TGTGCCAGCAGCTTATCCGGGGTCCTCGGTGATGAGCAGTTCTTC. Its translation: CASSLSGVLGDEQFF.

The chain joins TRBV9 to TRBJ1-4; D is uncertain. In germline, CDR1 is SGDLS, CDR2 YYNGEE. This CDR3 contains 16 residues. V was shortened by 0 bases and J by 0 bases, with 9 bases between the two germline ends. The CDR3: CASSVGIGATNEKLFF. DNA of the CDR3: TGTGCCAGCAGCGTAGGAATCGGGGCAACTAATGAAAAACTGTTTTTT.

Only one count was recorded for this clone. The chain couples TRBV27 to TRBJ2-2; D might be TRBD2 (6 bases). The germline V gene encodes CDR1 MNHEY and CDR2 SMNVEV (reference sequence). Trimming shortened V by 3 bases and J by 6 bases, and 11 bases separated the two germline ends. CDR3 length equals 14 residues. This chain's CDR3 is CASSLAGRAGELFF. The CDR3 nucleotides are TGTGCCAGCAGTTTGGCGGGGCGGGCCGGGGAGCTGTTTTTT.

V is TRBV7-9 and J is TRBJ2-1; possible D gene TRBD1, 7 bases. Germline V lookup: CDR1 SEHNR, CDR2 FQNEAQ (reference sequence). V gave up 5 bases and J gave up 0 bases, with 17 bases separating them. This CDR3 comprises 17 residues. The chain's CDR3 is CASSPRGASPSYNEQFF. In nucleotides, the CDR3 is TGTGCCAGCAGCCCCAGGGGGGCGTCCCCCTCCTACAATGAGCAGTTCTTC.

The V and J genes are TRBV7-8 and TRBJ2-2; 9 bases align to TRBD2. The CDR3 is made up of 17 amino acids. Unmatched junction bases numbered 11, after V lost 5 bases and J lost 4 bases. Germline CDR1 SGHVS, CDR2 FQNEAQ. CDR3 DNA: TGTGCCAGCAGCAGGCCCCCGGGACTAGCCCTCACCGGGGAGCTGTTTTTT. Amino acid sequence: CASSRPPGLALTGELFF.

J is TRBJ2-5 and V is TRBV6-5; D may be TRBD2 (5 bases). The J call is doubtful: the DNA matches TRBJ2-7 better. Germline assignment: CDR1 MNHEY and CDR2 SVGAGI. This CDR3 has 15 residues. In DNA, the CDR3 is TGTGCCAGCAGTTACTCCCAGCGGAGCTCCTACGAGCAGTACTTC. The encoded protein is CASSYSQRSSYEQYF.

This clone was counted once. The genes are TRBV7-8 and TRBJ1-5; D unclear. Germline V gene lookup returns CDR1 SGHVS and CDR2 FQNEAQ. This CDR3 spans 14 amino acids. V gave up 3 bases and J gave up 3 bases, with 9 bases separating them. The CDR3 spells CASSFGEINQPQHF. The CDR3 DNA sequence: TGTGCCAGCAGCTTTGGGGAGATCAATCAGCCCCAGCATTTT.

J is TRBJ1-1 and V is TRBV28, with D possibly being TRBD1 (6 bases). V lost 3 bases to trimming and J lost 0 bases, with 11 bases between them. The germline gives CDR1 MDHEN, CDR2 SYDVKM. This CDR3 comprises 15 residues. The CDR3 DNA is TGTGCCAGCAGTTTTGGCAGGGGAGTGAACACTGAAGCTTTCTTT. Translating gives CASSFGRGVNTEAFF. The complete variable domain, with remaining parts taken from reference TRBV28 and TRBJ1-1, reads DVKVTQSSRYLVKRTGEKVFLECVQDMDHENMFWYRQDPGLGLRLIYFSYDVKMKEKGDIPEGYSVSREKKERFSLILESASTNQTSMYLCASSFGRGVNTEAFFGQGTRLTVV.

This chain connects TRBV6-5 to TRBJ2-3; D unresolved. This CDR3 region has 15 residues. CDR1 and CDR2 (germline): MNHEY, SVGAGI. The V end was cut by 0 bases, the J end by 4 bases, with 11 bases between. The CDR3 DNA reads TGTGCCAGCAGTTACTCGGGCAGTTCTGCAGATACGCAGTATTTT. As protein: CASSYSGSSADTQYF.

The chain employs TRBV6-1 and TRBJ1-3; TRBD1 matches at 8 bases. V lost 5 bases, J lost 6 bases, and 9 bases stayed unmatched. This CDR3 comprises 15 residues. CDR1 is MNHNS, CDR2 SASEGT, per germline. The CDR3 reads CASSTPGQGANTIYF. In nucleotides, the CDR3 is TGTGCCAGCAGTACCCCAGGACAGGGCGCAAACACCATATATTTT.

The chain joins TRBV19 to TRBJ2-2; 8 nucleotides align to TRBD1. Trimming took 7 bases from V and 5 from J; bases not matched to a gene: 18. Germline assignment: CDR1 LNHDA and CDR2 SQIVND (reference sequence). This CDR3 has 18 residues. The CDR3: CASTPSGRAGGATGELFF. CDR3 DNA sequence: TGTGCCAGTACCCCCTCGGGTCGGGCAGGGGGCGCAACCGGGGAGCTGTTTTTT. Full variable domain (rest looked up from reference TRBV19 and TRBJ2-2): DGGITQSPKYLFRKEGQNVTLSCEQNLNHDAMYWYRQDPGQGLRLIYYSQIVNDFQKGDIAEGYSVSREKKESFPLTVTSAQKNPTAFYLCASTPSGRAGGATGELFFGEGSRLTVL.

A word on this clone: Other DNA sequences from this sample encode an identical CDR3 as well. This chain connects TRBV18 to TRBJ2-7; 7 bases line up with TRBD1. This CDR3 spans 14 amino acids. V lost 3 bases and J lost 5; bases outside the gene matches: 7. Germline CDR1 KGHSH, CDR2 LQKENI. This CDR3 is CASSPRQGVDEQYF. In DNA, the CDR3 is TGTGCCAGCTCACCGCGACAGGGAGTGGACGAGCAGTACTTC.

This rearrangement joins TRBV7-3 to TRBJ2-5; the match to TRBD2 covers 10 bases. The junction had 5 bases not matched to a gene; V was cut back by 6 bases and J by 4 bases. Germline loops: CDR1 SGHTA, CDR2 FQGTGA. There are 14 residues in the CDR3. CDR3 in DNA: TGTGCCAGCAGTCCTAGCGGGAGCGGAGAGACCCAGTACTTC. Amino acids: CASSPSGSGETQYF.

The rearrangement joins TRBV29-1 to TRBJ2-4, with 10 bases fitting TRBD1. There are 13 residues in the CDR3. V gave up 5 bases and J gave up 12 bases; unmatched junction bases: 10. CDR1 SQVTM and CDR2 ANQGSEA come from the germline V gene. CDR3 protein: CSVWTGGEDSQYF. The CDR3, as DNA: TGCAGCGTTTGGACAGGGGGTGAGGACAGTCAGTACTTC.

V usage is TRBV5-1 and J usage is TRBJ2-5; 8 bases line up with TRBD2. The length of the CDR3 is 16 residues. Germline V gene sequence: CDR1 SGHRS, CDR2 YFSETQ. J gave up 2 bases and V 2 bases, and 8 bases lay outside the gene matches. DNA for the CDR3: TGCGCCAGCAGCTTTACAGCGGGAGTTCCTCAAGAGACCCAGTACTTC. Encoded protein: CASSFTAGVPQETQYF.

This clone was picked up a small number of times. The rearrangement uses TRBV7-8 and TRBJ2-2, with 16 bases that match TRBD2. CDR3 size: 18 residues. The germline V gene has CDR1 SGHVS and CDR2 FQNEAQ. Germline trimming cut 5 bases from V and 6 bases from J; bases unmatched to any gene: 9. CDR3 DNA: TGTGCCAGCAGCCAAAGGGGACTAGCGGGAGGGCCTCCCGGGGAGCTGTTTTTT. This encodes CASSQRGLAGGPPGELFF.